These 19 T cell receptor beta chains share one sample of origin, sequenced in a study of blood T cell repertoires in COVID-19. TCRdb's copy holds only in-frame clones and misses some; the assay was immunoSEQ multiplex PCR. This table has about 120,000 clones, 75% to 85% appearing once. Sequenced material: peripheral blood. These receptors were obtained from a woman aged 80 or older with acute or convalescent COVID-19.

This clone showed up just a few times. The chain combines TRBV2 with TRBJ1-6; TRBD1 matches 10 bases. J lost 9 bases, V lost 2 bases, and 4 bases had no gene match. The CDR3 totals 15 residues. In germline, CDR1 is SNHLY, CDR2 FYNNEI. CDR3 bases: TGTGCCAGCAGTGAATGGACAGGGGGAGGTTCACCCCTCCACTTT. Translating gives CASSEWTGGGSPLHF. The full variable domain, rest sourced from reference TRBV2 and TRBJ1-6, is EPEVTQTPSHQVTQMGQEVILRCVPISNHLYFYWYRQILGQKVEFLVSFYNNEISEKSEIFDDQFSVERPDGSNFTLKIRSTKLEDSAMYFCASSEWTGGGSPLHFGNGTRLTVT.

The chain is built from TRBV5-1 and TRBJ2-5; TRBD2 agrees at 10 bases. The CDR3 spans 16 residues. V was pared by 3 bases and J by 1 base, with 6 bases of the junction left unmatched. Per the germline V gene, CDR1 is SGHRS and CDR2 is YFSETQ. This CDR3 is CASSSGLAETQETQYF. CDR3 DNA: TGCGCCAGCAGCTCCGGACTAGCGGAAACCCAAGAGACCCAGTACTTC.

The genes are TRBV2 and TRBJ1-1; D possibly corresponds to TRBD1 (6 bases). The CDR3 length is 16 residues. CDR1 SNHLY and CDR2 FYNNEI come from the germline V gene. V lost 6 bases to trimming and J lost 2 bases, with 19 bases between them. CDR3 sequence (DNA): TGTGCCAGCAGGGAAACAGGGAGGGCGGAAAACACTGAAGCTTTCTTT. It encodes CASRETGRAENTEAFF.

The chain combines TRBV7-3 with TRBJ2-1; 7 bases align to TRBD2. The V and J ends lost 2 bases and 5 bases, in that order; junction bases with no gene match: 6. The CDR3 contains 15 residues. CDR1 is SGHTA, CDR2 FQGTGA, per germline. The CDR3 sequence is CASSLSGLYDNEQFF. CDR3 coding DNA: TGTGCCAGCAGCTTATCGGGACTATATGACAATGAGCAGTTCTTC.

This chain joins TRBV7-2 and TRBJ2-7; 8 bases agree with TRBD1. Germline values: CDR1 SGHTA, CDR2 FQGNSA. V lost 2 bases and J lost 6; bases outside the gene matches: 0. The length of the CDR3 is 12 residues. DNA for the CDR3: TGTGCCAGCAGCTTACAGGGGGCCGAGCAGTACTTC. Translating gives CASSLQGAEQYF.

The J gene is TRBJ2-1, the V gene TRBV9, with a possible D match to TRBD2 (6 bases). In germline, CDR1 is SGDLS, CDR2 YYNGEE. The ends were cut back, 2 bases at V and 2 bases at J, with 8 bases in the middle. The CDR3 is 14 amino acids. CDR3 nucleotide sequence: TGTGCCAGCAGCGTGCGGGGAACCTACAATGAGCAGTTCTTC. Its protein is CASSVRGTYNEQFF.

This clone has only a few counts. This chain links TRBV3-1 (or the pseudogene TRBV3-2) with TRBJ1-6, with 9 bases aligning to TRBD1. Unmatched junction bases numbered 0, after V lost 1 base and J lost 5 bases. This CDR3 region has 15 residues. The germline CDR1 and CDR2 sequences are LGHDT and YNNKEL (reference sequence). The CDR3 sequence: CASSQGDRDNSPLHF. The CDR3 DNA reads TGTGCCAGCAGCCAAGGGGACAGGGATAATTCACCCCTCCACTTT.

The chain has TRBV5-1 and TRBJ1-5, with D unclear. CDR1 is SGHRS, CDR2 YFSETQ, per germline. CDR3 length equals 15 residues. Between the trimmed V and J ends, which lost 0 bases and 0 bases, there was a span of 7 bases. The CDR3 coding sequence is TGCGCCAGCAGCTTGGAACAGCTTAGCAATCAGCCCCAGCATTTT. Its protein product is CASSLEQLSNQPQHF.

This chain uses TRBV30 with TRBJ1-6, with 7 nucleotides matching TRBD1. The CDR3 loop spans 13 amino acids. The germline V gene encodes CDR1 GTSNPN and CDR2 SVGIG (reference sequence). V lost 5 bases to trimming and J lost 5 bases; unmatched junction nucleotides: 3. The CDR3 bases are TGTGCCTGGTCGACAGGGAATAATTCACCCCTCCACTTT. This encodes CAWSTGNNSPLHF.

The chain employs TRBV20-1 and TRBJ1-5, with D possibly being TRBD1 (5 bases). The germline CDR1 and CDR2 sequences are DFQATT and SNEGSKA (reference sequence). The CDR3 has 16 residues. V lost 3 bases and J 2 bases, leaving 17 bases between the germline ends. CDR3 coding DNA: TGCAGTGCTAGTTGGCGGGGCGCGGTGGGCAATCAGCCCCAGCATTTT. As protein: CSASWRGAVGNQPQHF.

The CDR3 protein is CATRRGSGANVLTF. CDR3 coding DNA: TGCGCCACCCGTAGGGGCTCTGGGGCCAACGTCCTGACTTTC. The chain joins TRBV5-1 to TRBJ2-6, with D perhaps matching TRBD1 (5 bases). V was cut by 9 bases and J by 0 bases, with 10 bases left in between. This CDR3 spans 14 amino acids. Germline CDR1 and CDR2: SGHRS and YFSETQ. Full variable domain (outside the CDR3, taken from reference TRBV5-1 and TRBJ2-6): KAGVTQTPRYLIKTRGQQVTLSCSPISGHRSVSWYQQTPGQGLQFLFEYFSETQRNKGNFPGRFSGRQFSNSRSEMNVSTLELGDSALYLCATRRGSGANVLTFGAGSRLTVL.

This clone was found many times. In DNA form, the CDR3 reads TGCGCCAGCAGCCGGGGACAGCTCACGAACACCGGGGAGCTGTTTTTT. This translates into CASSRGQLTNTGELFF. V gene TRBV5-1 combines with J gene TRBJ2-2; TRBD1 agrees at 7 bases. The junction had 6 bases not matched to a gene; V was cut back by 4 bases and J by 0 bases. There are 16 residues in the CDR3. Germline V gives CDR1 SGHRS, CDR2 YFSETQ.

The chain has TRBV9 and TRBJ2-7, with D possibly TRBD1 on 5 matching bases. The CDR3 loop spans 12 amino acids. Germline values: CDR1 SGDLS, CDR2 YYNGEE. The V end was cut by 3 bases, the J end by 6 bases, with 10 bases between. The DNA for the CDR3 is TGTGCCAGCAGCGGGGAAGGGGCCGAGCAGTACTTC. Its translation is CASSGEGAEQYF. The variable domain in full, with the rest retrieved from reference TRBV9 and TRBJ2-7, is DSGVTQTPKHLITATGQRVTLRCSPRSGDLSVYWYQQSLDQGLQFLIQYYNGEERAKGNILERFSAQQFPDLHSELNLSSLELGDSALYFCASSGEGAEQYFGPGTRLTVT.

The rearrangement links TRBV5-4 to TRBJ1-2; no reliable D call. Germline V gives CDR1 SGHNT, CDR2 YYREEE (reference sequence). Trimming cost V 6 bases and J 4 bases, with 16 bases left between them. The CDR3 has 14 residues. Here the CDR3 reads CASTRGSEGYGYTF. CDR3 bases: TGTGCCAGCACCCGAGGGTCGGAGGGCTATGGCTACACCTTC.

This clone was recorded a few times. Distinct nucleotide sequences in the sample also encode this CDR3. J is TRBJ1-1 and V is TRBV5-1, with unresolved D. The V gene's germline CDR1 is SGHRS and CDR2 YFSETQ. Trimming left V 5 bases short and J 4 bases short, with 12 bases between. The CDR3 contains 13 residues. The CDR3 region has the DNA TGCGCCAGCAGTCTTCGTGGAGGCACTGAAGCTTTCTTT. It is translated as CASSLRGGTEAFF. The full variable domain, its missing parts supplied by reference TRBV5-1 and TRBJ1-1, is KAGVTQTPRYLIKTRGQQVTLSCSPISGHRSVSWYQQTPGQGLQFLFEYFSETQRNKGNFPGRFSGRQFSNSRSEMNVSTLELGDSALYLCASSLRGGTEAFFGQGTRLTVV.

The rearrangement joins TRBV10-3 to TRBJ1-6, with 7 bases that match TRBD1. After removal of 10 bases from V and 7 bases from J, the junction contained 16 bases not matched to a gene. Per germline, CDR1 ENHRY and CDR2 SYGVKD. The CDR3 spans 16 residues. CDR3 DNA: TGTGCCACAAGCTCCAGGGGGGCTAATGGGAATTCACCCCTCCACTTT. Its translation: CATSSRGANGNSPLHF.

CDR3 nucleotides: TGTGCCAGCAGTTTAAGGGACAGGGCCGAAAAACTGTTTTTT. It yields the protein CASSLRDRAEKLFF. The chain couples TRBV27 to TRBJ1-4; 9 bases fit TRBD1. The germline V gene encodes CDR1 MNHEY and CDR2 SMNVEV (reference sequence). V was pared by 2 bases and J by 8 bases, with 3 bases of the junction left unmatched. The CDR3 is made up of 14 amino acids.

This clone was picked up a small number of times. The rearrangement joins TRBV2 to TRBJ2-7; D might be TRBD2 (6 bases). There are 13 residues in the CDR3. Trimming shortened V by 7 bases and J by 1 base, and 11 bases separated the two germline ends. CDR1 SNHLY and CDR2 FYNNEI come from the germline V gene. In DNA form, the CDR3 reads TGTGCCAGCACCCGGGACTGGTCCTACGAGCAGTACTTC. It encodes CASTRDWSYEQYF. Full variable domain (missing parts from reference TRBV2 and TRBJ2-7): EPEVTQTPSHQVTQMGQEVILRCVPISNHLYFYWYRQILGQKVEFLVSFYNNEISEKSEIFDDQFSVERPDGSNFTLKIRSTKLEDSAMYFCASTRDWSYEQYFGPGTRLTVT.

The chain combines TRBV19 with TRBJ2-3, with D possibly matching TRBD1 (6 bases). The CDR3 sequence is 13 residues long. CDR1 and CDR2 from the germline V gene are LNHDA and SQIVND (reference sequence). Trimming removed 6 bases at V and 6 bases at J, with 13 bases between. CDR3 DNA sequence: TGTGCCAGTAGGAGGACAGAGACCGATACGCAGTATTTT. Translating it yields CASRRTETDTQYF.